This T cell receptor beta chain is drawn from a study of T-cell memory formation after mild COVID-19. Overall study results and limits: Prior to infection, memory already included some responding clones, suggesting cross-reactive memory joined.

This clonotype showed up just a few times. Antigen specificity is unknown. V dropped 3 bases and J dropped 5 bases, with 16 bases sitting between them. The CDR3 has 16 amino acids. Germline assignment: CDR1 KGHDR and CDR2 SFDVKD. TCRdb reprocessed the 5' RACE reads with MiXCR, giving one entry per CDR3 protein. This table has about 180,000 distinct CDR3 sequences, approximately 17% appearing once. The sequencing input was PBMCs or a T cell subset sorted from them (not recorded which). The V and J genes are TRBV24-1 and TRBJ2-4; possibly TRBD1 for D (6 bases). The receptor comes from a man aged 18 to 29 who had mild COVID-19 (a few samples of this study predate the infection). Cell type and time point are not known. The CDR3 reads CATSDKSRGSENIQYF. The DNA of the CDR3 is TGTGCCACCAGTGATAAGTCCAGGGGAAGCGAAAACATTCAGTACTTC.